The source of this T cell receptor (beta chain) is a study of cytomegalovirus exposure and HLA in healthy donors. The trim removed 0 bases at V and 9 bases at J, leaving 9 bases unmatched. The germline gives CDR1 MNHEY, CDR2 SVGAGI. This CDR3 comprises 16 residues. About this clone: Its cognate antigen is unknown.

Notes on the study in general: Under in vitro conditions, three CMV-associated chains were confirmed as specific for CMV antigens. Reports indicated that the classifier achieved high specificity and sensitivity in diagnosing cytomegalovirus status. Cytomegalovirus-associated TCR beta chains were listed, numbering around 150. TCR beta V segments were, for the most part, productive about 87% or about 30% of the time in an earlier analysis.

13 Jbeta primers and 60 Vbeta primers were used for the PCR. The repertoire was sequenced with immunoSEQ multiplex PCR; TCRdb's copy has only in-frame clones and lacks some. The sample lists under 150,000 clones; 67% were seen once. The chain carries TRBV6-5 and TRBJ2-1; 9 positions agree with TRBD2. This TCR was sampled from a man younger than 35 in good health and CMV-seropositive. The sample comprised PBMCs. CDR3 sequence (DNA): TGTGCCAGCAGTTACTCCGCGGGGGGGCCAGTGGGTGAGCAGTTCTTC. It specifies CASSYSAGGPVGEQFF.